The 26 T cell receptor beta chains presented below share a single source sample, sequenced in a study of CD8+ T cells in alopecia areata. Reverse transcription of extracted RNA yielded cDNA, which provided the sequencing template. The assay was immunoSEQ multiplex PCR, and TCRdb's table has in-frame clones only and misses some. The sample consists of 150,000 or so clones, 75% to 90% of them appearing once. The sequencing used CD8+ T cells sorted from blood, collected at week 0. These receptors all come from a human donor with alopecia areata.

Concerning this clone itself: One end of the junction fails to match germline, which may point to a read error. V gene TRBV6-4 combines with J gene TRBJ2-2, with 7 bases lining up with TRBD1. Per germline, CDR1 MRHNA and CDR2 SNTAGT. The CDR3 consists of 14 residues. As DNA, the CDR3 is TGTGCCAGCAGTGGGCAGGGGGACACCGAGGAGCTGTTTTTT. Amino acids: CASSGQGDTEELFF.

The CDR3 region is CASSPRGPGLLNEQFF. The CDR3 region has the DNA TGTGCCAGCAGCCCCCGAGGACCGGGACTCCTCAATGAGCAGTTCTTC. The chain is built from TRBV13 and TRBJ2-1, with TRBD2 as a possible D gene (6 bases). The CDR3 runs to 16 residues. Germline V gene data show CDR1 as PRHDT and CDR2 as FYEKMQ (reference sequence). The ends were cut back, 5 bases at V and 6 bases at J, with 20 bases in the middle.

This clone was seen more than once but under ten times. The chain carries TRBV6-5 and TRBJ2-7; unclear D gene. The CDR3 is made up of 11 amino acids. Germline CDR1 MNHEY, CDR2 SVGAGI. Trimming shortened V by 2 bases and J by 5 bases, and 4 bases separated the two germline ends. CDR3 nucleotide sequence: TGTGCCAGCAGTTACGATGACGAGCAGTACTTC. Translating it yields CASSYDDEQYF.

The chain has TRBV7-9 and TRBJ2-1; either TRBD1 or TRBD2 may fit D (5 bases each). There are 16 residues in the CDR3. The ends were cut back, 5 bases at V and 0 bases at J, with 14 bases in the middle. CDR1 SEHNR and CDR2 FQNEAQ come from the germline V gene (reference sequence). In nucleotides, the CDR3 is TGTGCCAGCAGCCCCGCTGGGGGATTCTCCTACAATGAGCAGTTCTTC. Its protein product is CASSPAGGFSYNEQFF.

The chain joins TRBV7-9 to TRBJ1-2, with a tentative D call TRBD1 (6 bases). This CDR3 is 15 amino acids long. CDR1 is SEHNR and CDR2 is FQNEAQ in the germline V gene (reference sequence). Trimming removed 5 bases at V and 5 bases at J, with 18 bases between. The CDR3 loop is CASSGLRGGDYGYTF. In nucleotides, the CDR3 is TGTGCCAGCAGCGGACTCAGGGGAGGGGATTATGGCTACACCTTC.

This chain joins TRBV11-2 and TRBJ2-7, with 9 bases that match TRBD1. The CDR3 has 16 amino acids. Germline trimming cut 5 bases from V and 4 bases from J; bases unmatched to any gene: 12. Germline V gives CDR1 SGHAT, CDR2 FQNNGV. CDR3 nucleotides: TGTGCCAGCAGCCCACTGTCCGGGACAGGGATTTACGAGCAGTACTTC. Translating gives CASSPLSGTGIYEQYF.

The V gene is TRBV30, the J gene TRBJ2-5; D possibly corresponds to TRBD1 (6 bases). The germline V gene has CDR1 GTSNPN and CDR2 SVGIG (reference sequence). This CDR3 has 12 residues. With 2 bases removed from V and 11 bases from J, the gap between germline ends came to 15 bases. The CDR3 sequence: CAWSSGTLGQYF. DNA of the CDR3: TGTGCCTGGAGTTCGGGGACACTAGGGCAGTACTTC.

This clone has only one observation. This rearrangement joins TRBV7-9 to TRBJ2-7; tentatively, D is TRBD1 or TRBD2 (5 bases each). The germline gives CDR1 SEHNR, CDR2 FQNEAQ (reference sequence). The CDR3 runs 14 residues. V lost 0 bases to trimming and J lost 4 bases, with 10 bases between them. DNA of the CDR3: TGTGCCAGCAGCTTAGCAGGGGACCCTTACGAGCAGTACTTC. Protein: CASSLAGDPYEQYF.

The chain has TRBV6-5 and TRBJ2-7; TRBD1 matches 7 bases. The J segment lost 3 bases and the V segment lost 5 bases, leaving 4 bases of the junction unmatched. Germline-derived CDR1 and CDR2 are MNHEY and SVGAGI. CDR3 length: 13 residues. Here the CDR3 DNA reads TGTGCCAGCAGTGTCGACAGGGTCTACGAGCAGTACTTC. Its translation is CASSVDRVYEQYF.

The chain combines TRBV7-9 with TRBJ2-1; D is unresolved. This CDR3 has 13 residues. Germline CDR1 and CDR2: SEHNR and FQNEAQ (reference sequence). V was cut by 4 bases and J by 6 bases, with 10 bases left in between. The CDR3 nucleotides are TGTGCCAGCAGCTCAATTAATTCCAATGAGCAGTTCTTC. Amino acid sequence: CASSSINSNEQFF.

V and J are TRBV10-3 and TRBJ2-7, with D possibly TRBD1 on 6 matching bases. CDR1 ENHRY and CDR2 SYGVKD come from the germline V gene. V lost 2 bases and J lost 3, with 8 bases in between. The CDR3 loop spans 13 amino acids. CDR3 bases: TGTGCCATCAGTGAGGGACAGAACTACGAGCAGTACTTC. Protein sequence: CAISEGQNYEQYF.

This chain joins TRBV4-1 and TRBJ2-1, with 8 bases matching TRBD2. Per the germline V gene, CDR1 is MGHRA and CDR2 is YSYEKL. The V segment lost 0 bases and the J segment 7 bases; nucleotides outside the gene matches: 11. The CDR3 length is 17 residues. CDR3 sequence reads: CASSQDFGGGMINEQFF. The CDR3 DNA reads as TGCGCCAGCAGCCAAGATTTCGGCGGGGGGATGATAAATGAGCAGTTCTTC.

The V gene is TRBV6-1, the J gene TRBJ2-2; maybe TRBD2 (5 bases). Germline values: CDR1 MNHNS, CDR2 SASEGT. Deletions cut 11 bases from V and 3 bases from J, with 13 bases between. The CDR3 runs 13 residues. CDR3 protein: CALGLADTGELFF. The CDR3 bases are TGTGCCTTAGGACTGGCGGACACCGGGGAGCTGTTTTTT.

The J gene is TRBJ2-7, the V gene TRBV27; TRBD2 aligns across 12 bases. Germline CDR1 MNHEY, CDR2 SMNVEV (reference sequence). There are 19 residues in the CDR3. The J segment lost 1 base and the V segment lost 5 bases, leaving 15 bases of the junction unmatched. This CDR3 reads CASSQGLAGGVSNSYEQYF. CDR3 in DNA: TGTGCCAGCAGTCAGGGACTAGCGGGCGGCGTTTCGAATTCCTACGAGCAGTACTTC.

The V gene is TRBV27, the J gene TRBJ2-1; TRBD2 matches at 11 bases. CDR1 is MNHEY and CDR2 is SMNVEV in the germline V gene (reference sequence). The CDR3 runs 15 residues. V lost 9 bases to trimming and J lost 8 bases; unmatched junction nucleotides: 12. The CDR3 DNA is TGTGCCAGTAATTTAGCGGGAGGGCCGAATCATGAGCAGTTCTTC. This sequence encodes CASNLAGGPNHEQFF.

V usage is TRBV29-1 and J usage is TRBJ1-2, with D hard to call. Germline V gives CDR1 SQVTM, CDR2 ANQGSEA. Trimming stripped 1 base from V and 7 bases from J, with 16 bases between. This CDR3 spans 14 amino acids. CDR3 coding DNA: TGCAGCGTTGAAGGGACCACCGTCATCTCTGGCTACACCTTC. This sequence encodes CSVEGTTVISGYTF.

This clone was seen only a few times. The V and J genes are TRBV29-1 and TRBJ2-7; D tentatively reads TRBD1 or TRBD2 (6 bases each). The CDR3 loop spans 14 amino acids. From germline, CDR1 is SQVTM and CDR2 ANQGSEA. V dropped 6 bases and J dropped 0 bases, with 15 bases sitting between them. The DNA for the CDR3 is TGCAGCGTCCACCTGCGGGACAACTCCTACGAGCAGTACTTC. It is translated as CSVHLRDNSYEQYF.

The chain combines TRBV6-4 with TRBJ2-3; no definite D call. CDR1 MRHNA and CDR2 SNTAGT come from the germline V gene. Between the trimmed V and J ends, which lost 2 bases and 0 bases, there was a span of 3 bases. The CDR3 consists of 13 residues. The CDR3 coding sequence is TGTGCCAGCAGTGACACTAGCACAGATACGCAGTATTTT. Amino acid sequence: CASSDTSTDTQYF.

The gene calls are TRBV5-5 and TRBJ2-7; D may be TRBD1 (6 bases). From germline, CDR1 is SGHKS and CDR2 YYEKEE (reference sequence). With 3 bases removed from V and 5 bases from J, the gap between germline ends came to 9 bases. The CDR3 contains 12 residues. This chain's CDR3 is CASSSYRDEQYF. The DNA of the CDR3 is TGTGCCAGCAGCTCCTACAGGGACGAGCAGTACTTC.

J is TRBJ2-1 and V is TRBV7-9, with 14 bases matching TRBD2. CDR1 SEHNR and CDR2 FQNEAQ come from the germline V gene (reference sequence). V lost 4 bases, J lost 1 base, and 6 bases stayed unmatched. The CDR3 runs to 18 residues. The CDR3 sequence: CASSSKTSGRASYNEQFF. CDR3 bases: TGTGCCAGCAGCTCCAAGACTAGCGGGAGGGCGTCCTACAATGAGCAGTTCTTC.

This chain joins TRBV29-1 and TRBJ2-7, with 9 bases lining up with TRBD1. Germline trimming cut 3 bases from V and 1 base from J; bases unmatched to any gene: 10. Per the germline V gene, CDR1 is SQVTM and CDR2 is ANQGSEA. This CDR3 contains 16 residues. CDR3: CSVDIPGQGNSYEQYF. The CDR3 nucleotides are TGCAGCGTTGATATTCCGGGACAGGGAAATTCCTACGAGCAGTACTTC.

This clone was detected a few times. This CDR3 is CASSWGDSHHEQYF. In DNA, the CDR3 is TGTGCCAGCAGCTGGGGGGACAGTCACCACGAGCAGTACTTC. The chain carries TRBV5-6 and TRBJ2-7; a weak D match, TRBD1 (7 bases). This CDR3 contains 14 residues. Germline V gene sequence: CDR1 SGHDT, CDR2 YYEEEE. Between the trimmed V and J ends, which lost 3 bases and 5 bases, there was a span of 15 bases.

J is TRBJ2-7 and V is TRBV11-2, with D possibly matching TRBD1 (5 bases). The germline V gene has CDR1 SGHAT and CDR2 FQNNGV. This CDR3 spans 16 amino acids. Between the trimmed V and J ends, which lost 1 base and 5 bases, there was a span of 18 bases. The CDR3 DNA is TGTGCCAGCAGCTTAGTTTTCCGCAGGGCGGTCGACGAGCAGTACTTC. It encodes CASSLVFRRAVDEQYF. The complete variable domain, with remaining parts taken from reference TRBV11-2 and TRBJ2-7, reads EAGVAQSPRYKIIEKRQSVAFWCNPISGHATLYWYQQILGQGPKLLIQFQNNGVVDDSQLPKDRFSAERLKGVDSTLKIQPAKLEDSAVYLCASSLVFRRAVDEQYFGPGTRLTVT.

The chain recombines TRBV27 with TRBJ2-3; 11 nucleotides align to TRBD1. The J segment lost 4 bases and the V segment lost 5 bases, leaving 5 bases of the junction unmatched. The CDR3 runs 15 residues. CDR1 and CDR2 from the germline V gene are MNHEY and SMNVEV (reference sequence). DNA for the CDR3: TGTGCCAGCAGTCCCCGGGACAGGGGGGCAGATACGCAGTATTTT. Its translation: CASSPRDRGADTQYF.

The V call is TRBV19, the J call TRBJ2-7, with 9 bases lining up with TRBD1. The trim removed 2 bases at V and 6 bases at J, leaving 8 bases unmatched. The CDR3 sequence is 15 residues long. The germline gives CDR1 LNHDA, CDR2 SQIVND (reference sequence). The CDR3 DNA follows: TGTGCCAGTAGTATAAGCGGGACAGGGATCACCGAGCAGTACTTC. Translated: CASSISGTGITEQYF. Together with reference TRBV19 and TRBJ2-7, the CDR3 gives the full variable domain: DGGITQSPKYLFRKEGQNVTLSCEQNLNHDAMYWYRQDPGQGLRLIYYSQIVNDFQKGDIAEGYSVSREKKESFPLTVTSAQKNPTAFYLCASSISGTGITEQYFGPGTRLTVT.

The chain combines TRBV7-9 with TRBJ2-5; TRBD2 matches at 7 bases. Per the germline V gene, CDR1 is SEHNR and CDR2 is FQNEAQ (reference sequence). This CDR3 has 14 residues. Trimming removed 5 bases from V and 1 base from J; junction bases left unmatched: 4. In DNA, the CDR3 is TGTGCCAGCAGCGGGGGAGGGCTCCAAGAGACCCAGTACTTC. Amino acids: CASSGGGLQETQYF.